This T cell receptor (beta chain) was sequenced during a study of OX40 agonist ivuxolimab in advanced cancers. Some background on the complete study: The costimulatory receptor OX40 (CD134) was targeted by ivuxolimab, a fully human IgG2 agonistic monoclonal antibody. The dose-escalation cohort was around 84% male with a mean age of approximately 60 years, ranging from about 23 to 85. Prior anti-PD-1, anti-PD-L1 or anti-CTLA-4 therapy was permitted, and less than 45% of dose-escalation patients had received checkpoint inhibitors. Intravenous ivuxolimab was administered to patients every 2 weeks at six dose levels: 0.01, 0.1, 0.3, 1.5, 3 and 10 mg/kg. The purpose of peripheral TCRbeta sequencing was to test whether ivuxolimab changed TCR sequence diversity and led to clonal T-cell expansion. Of the approximately 50 dose-escalation patients, hepatocellular carcinoma was present in about 20, melanoma in some 15, renal cell carcinoma in 9 and head and neck cancer in 9. Three dose-escalation patients achieved partial responses, one with hepatocellular carcinoma and two with cutaneous melanoma. The paper covers the monotherapy dose-escalation part of the phase I ivuxolimab trial, which included N ≈ 50 patients.

Concerning this clone itself: Its cognate antigen has yet to be identified. Per-nucleotide qualities are absent, and no much larger clonotype sits a single base away.

Genomic DNA was extracted from sorted cells for sequencing of the TCRbeta CDR3 region. The immunoSEQ Assay was used to sequence the TCRbeta CDR3 regions. What TCRdb holds here is the immuneACCESS table cut down to in-frame rearrangements. Part of the clones is not present; checked against another copy, under half of the missing clones reflect an unresolved V gene, and the others are unexplained. The table for this sample lists 70,000 to 95,000 clones; around 94% of them were counted only once. The ten most abundant clones make up 2% to 3% of the sample. There are 14 amino acids in the CDR3, from cysteine to phenylalanine inclusive. Only the CDR3 part of the read is kept: 42 bases, read in frame from the first base. Patients with autoimmune disease history or receiving systemic immunosuppression were excluded from the trial. Peripheral blood for TCR sequencing was collected from all dose cohorts at baseline, on cycle 4 day 1, and on cycle 7 day 1. The samples were taken from a phase I, first-in-human, multicenter, open-label dose-escalation trial of ivuxolimab. The trial enrolled adults with locally advanced or metastatic head and neck squamous cell, hepatocellular, melanoma or renal cell carcinoma. Before TCR sequencing, CD4+ T cells and CD8+ T cells from peripheral blood were sorted into separate populations.

The study at large found these results: The antigen specificity of the clonally expanded peripheral T cells was not determined. Low levels of normalized T-cell clonal expansion were also seen in some patients who did not respond. Clonal expansion of both CD4+ and CD8+ blood T cells was observed from baseline to week 6 at doses 0.1 to 3.0 mg/kg. In partial responders in the 0.1-3.0 mg/kg groups, normalized peripheral clonal expansion was found to be among the lowest, especially among CD8+ T cells. After ivuxolimab, expanded clones were on average more numerous among CD8+ T cells than among CD4+ T cells.

The sequence links TRBV21-1 to TRBJ1-1; TRBD1 is the table's D call and was not checked against the DNA. TRBV21-1 is a recognized pseudogene. The receptor's source is an adult with an advanced solid tumor such as melanoma, head and neck, liver or kidney cancer. The sample was CD4+ or CD8+ T cells sorted from blood, taken in a trial of the OX40 agonist ivuxolimab. CDR3 region: CASSLRQENTEAFF. The DNA reads TGTGCCAGCAGCTTACGACAGGAAAACACTGAAGCTTTCTTT.